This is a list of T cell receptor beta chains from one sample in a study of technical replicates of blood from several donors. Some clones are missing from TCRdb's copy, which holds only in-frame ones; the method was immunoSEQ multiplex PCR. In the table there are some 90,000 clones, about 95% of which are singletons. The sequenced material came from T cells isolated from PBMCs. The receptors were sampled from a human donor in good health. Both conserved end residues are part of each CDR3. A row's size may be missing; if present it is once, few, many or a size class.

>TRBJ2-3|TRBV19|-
CASSTQVAGGTDTQYF
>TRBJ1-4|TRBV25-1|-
CASSDRATNEKLFF
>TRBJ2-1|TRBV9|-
CASSDDRASSYNEQFF
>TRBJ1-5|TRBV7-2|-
CASSSLVNQPQHF
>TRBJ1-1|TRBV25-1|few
CASSDVGGRNTEAFF
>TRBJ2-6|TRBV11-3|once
CASSLTHSGANVLTF
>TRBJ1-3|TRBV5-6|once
CASSPEVRAASGNTIYF
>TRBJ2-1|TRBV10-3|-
CAISEMGGSYNEQFF
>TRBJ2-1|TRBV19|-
CASSPGYNEQFF
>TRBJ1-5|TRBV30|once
CAWAGHGQPQHF
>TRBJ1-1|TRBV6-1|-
CASSVSMGGDAFF
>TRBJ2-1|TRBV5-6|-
CASTLAGWDEQFF
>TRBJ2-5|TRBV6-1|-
CASSGTPQETQYF
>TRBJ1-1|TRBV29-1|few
CSALRYRGNTEAFF
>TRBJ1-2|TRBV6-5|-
CASTRSLGGNYGYTF
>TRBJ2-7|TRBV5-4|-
CASSLSLGTGSEQYF
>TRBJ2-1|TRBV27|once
CASRWRLGDNEQFF
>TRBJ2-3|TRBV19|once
CASSGRTSGTDTQYF
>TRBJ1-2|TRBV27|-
CASRLRGSGNGYTF
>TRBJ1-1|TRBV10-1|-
CASSVSRWDTEAFF
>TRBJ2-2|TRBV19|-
CASSIDSPGELFF
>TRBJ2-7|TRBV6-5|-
CASSWTSGNEQYF
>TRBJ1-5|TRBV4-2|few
CASSPWGQGNQPQHF
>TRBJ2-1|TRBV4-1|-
CASSRGLADLYNEQFF
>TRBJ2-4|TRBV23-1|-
CASSQSGTLQYF
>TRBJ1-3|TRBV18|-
CASSPSTGEPGNTIYF
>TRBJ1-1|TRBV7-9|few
CASSLTTFRDTEAFF
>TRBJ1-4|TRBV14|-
CASSQVDRVDEKLFF
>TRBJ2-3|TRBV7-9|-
CASSPRGSTDTQYF
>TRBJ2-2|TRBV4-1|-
CASSRSGTTYTGELFF
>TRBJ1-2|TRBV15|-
CATSRDLTDSGYTF
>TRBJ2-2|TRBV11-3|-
CASSSGQGGTGELFF
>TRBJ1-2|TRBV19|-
CASSSLGTGSGYTF
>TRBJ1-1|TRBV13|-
CASSLQGVDTEAFF
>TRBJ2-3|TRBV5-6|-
CASSFLFRTASTDTQYF
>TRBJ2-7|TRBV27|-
CASSLAASRAHEQYF
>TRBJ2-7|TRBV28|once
CASSVLDSYYEQYF
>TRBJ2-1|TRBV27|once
CASSFGPQGEQFF
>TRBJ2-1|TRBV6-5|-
CASSYSTSLAGNEQFF
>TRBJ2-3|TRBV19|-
CASSTDRSDTQYF
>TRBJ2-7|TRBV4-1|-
CASSQEGGLTHEQYF
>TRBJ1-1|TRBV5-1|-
CASSFFLSDTEAFF
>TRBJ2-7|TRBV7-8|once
CASSYQGTGYEQYF
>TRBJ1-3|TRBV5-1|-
CASSLEGWYRGGGNTIYF
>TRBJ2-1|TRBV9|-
CASSVWAGGPEQFF
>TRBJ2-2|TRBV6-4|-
CASSESGRATGELFF
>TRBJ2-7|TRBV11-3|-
CASSSQLAGVSYEQYF
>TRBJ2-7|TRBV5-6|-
CASSLGTATYEQYF
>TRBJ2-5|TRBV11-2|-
CASSSGLAGTQETQYF
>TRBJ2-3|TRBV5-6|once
CASSWGTSFTDTQYF
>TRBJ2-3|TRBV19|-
CASSILGTDTQYF
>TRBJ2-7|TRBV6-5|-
CASSYSQASYEQYF
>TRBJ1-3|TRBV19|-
CASSSGQGRNTIYF
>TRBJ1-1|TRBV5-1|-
CASSREIVNTEAFF
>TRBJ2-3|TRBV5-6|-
CASSLRGDTSFTDTQYF